This TCR beta chain was retrieved from a study of CD8 T cells in ankylosing spondylitis. Study-wide results and caveats: Roughly 8 highly homologous variants formed a TCR beta motif that appeared characteristic of ankylosing spondylitis blood.

The V gene's germline CDR1 is LNHDA and CDR2 SQIVND (reference sequence). This CDR3 is built from 15 residues. Germline trimming cut 2 bases from V and 4 bases from J; bases unmatched to any gene: 4. TCRdb used MiXCR to reprocess the 5' RACE reads, holding one entry per CDR3 protein. The profile shows about 350,000 distinct CDR3 sequences, 20% to 25% of them singletons. A word on this clonotype: The antigen is unknown.

The TCR comes from a male donor with ankylosing spondylitis or in good health (not recorded which). Material for sequencing was blood, either unsorted or a sorted T cell fraction (not recorded which). The chain couples TRBV19 to TRBJ1-4; 7 bases align to TRBD1. The CDR3 loop is CASSISGQINEKLFF. In DNA form, the CDR3 reads TGTGCCAGTAGTATATCGGGACAGATTAATGAAAAACTGTTTTTT.